This T cell receptor beta chain was captured in a study of Ad26.COV2.S vaccination and SARS-CoV-2 variants. In the study overall: The Ad26.COV2.S arm of the COV1001 trial was where the donor was placed. In the study, Ad26.COV2.S was injected intramuscularly once, or twice 56 days apart. The study's findings and limits: Among vaccine recipients, spike-specific TCR breadth exceeded that of placebo recipients.

Treatment indicated: around 19 received Ad26.COV2.S at low or high dose, single or two shots; 5 received placebo; per-sample allocation not given. Vaccine and placebo recipients were sampled on day 63 after the first injection. An Ad26 vector carrying the Wuhan-strain SARS-CoV-2 spike served as the vaccine. TCRdb keeps only in-frame clones here, not all; method: immunoSEQ multiplex PCR. Of approximately 340,000 clones listed, 70% to 90% were seen once; the top ten hold about 3.3%. On this clone: What it recognizes is unknown.

V shed 5 bases and J 3 bases; nucleotides not matched to a gene: 4. CDR3 length: 14 residues. The germline V gene has CDR1 MNHEY and CDR2 SMNVEV (reference sequence). Specimen: peripheral blood, collected in a trial of Ad26.COV2.S vaccine versus placebo. The chain links TRBV27 to TRBJ2-1; 7 nucleotides align to TRBD1. This clonotype was obtained from a person between 18 and 60 years old who received the Ad26.COV2.S COVID-19 vaccine or a placebo. CDR3 amino acids: CASSLQGVYNEQFF. As DNA, the CDR3 is TGTGCCAGCAGTCTTCAGGGGGTCTACAATGAGCAGTTCTTC.